This T cell receptor beta chain was identified in a study of monozygotic twins with inflammatory bowel disease. No DNA is given; TCRdb re-called the 5' RACE reads and lists each CDR3 protein once. The listing contains 350,000 to 500,000 distinct CDR3 sequences. CDR3 length: 15 residues. Germline lookup yields CDR1 SGHTA and CDR2 FQGNSA. The chain combines TRBV7-2 with TRBJ2-5; TCRdb names TRBD2, which stays unverified in the absence of DNA. This clonotype was sampled from a human donor with ulcerative colitis or Crohn's disease, or a healthy co-twin of an affected twin (not recorded which). The sample taken for sequencing was blood. CDR3 in amino acids: CASSLRVGSVETQYF.